Below, 24 T cell receptor beta chains from the same sample are listed, as sequenced in a study of blood T cells in healthy people across ages. The second PCR ran about 7 to 12 cycles with a sample-barcoded 5' primer and J-beta primers. TCRdb re-analysed the 5' RACE reads in MiXCR, keeping a single row per CDR3 protein. The sample carries more than 800,000 distinct CDR3 sequences, more than 25% recorded once. Sequenced sample: blood. The source of these receptors is a woman aged 80 or older in good health.

This clonotype was counted only a few times. The chain recombines TRBV6-5 with TRBJ2-7, with 12 bases identical to TRBD2. Germline assignment: CDR1 MNHEY and CDR2 SVGAGI. This CDR3 has 15 residues. V was pared by 7 bases and J by 5 bases, with 9 bases of the junction left unmatched. CDR3 coding DNA: TGTGCCAGCAACTCACTAGCGGGGGGTTTCCACGAGCAGTACTTC. This sequence encodes CASNSLAGGFHEQYF.

In its sample, this clonotype was seen once. The rearrangement links TRBV27 to TRBJ2-1; 11 bases align to TRBD2. The CDR3 spans 16 residues. The germline V gene encodes CDR1 MNHEY and CDR2 SMNVEV (reference sequence). J gave up 3 bases and V 5 bases, and 6 bases lay outside the gene matches. CDR3 sequence: CASSQTGLAGYNEQFF. Here the CDR3 DNA reads TGTGCCAGCAGTCAGACTGGACTAGCGGGCTACAATGAGCAGTTCTTC.

The chain recombines TRBV6-6 with TRBJ1-1; weak D call: TRBD1 (6 bases). CDR1 and CDR2 (germline): MNHNY, SVGAGI (reference sequence). V was shortened by 6 bases and J by 2 bases, with 16 bases between the two germline ends. The CDR3 totals 15 residues. The CDR3 protein is CASRAAGGANTEAFF. In DNA form, the CDR3 reads TGTGCCAGCAGGGCCGCTGGGGGGGCTAACACTGAAGCTTTCTTT.

About this clonotype itself: Just one base apart from a much larger clone, this may be a read error. V gene TRBV30 combines with J gene TRBJ2-1, with D tentatively TRBD1 (6 bases). CDR1 and CDR2 (germline): GTSNPN, SVGIG (reference sequence). There are 12 residues in the CDR3. Trimming took off 5 bases at V and 13 bases at J, with 18 bases between the two ends. The CDR3: CAWGDIEETQFF. The DNA for the CDR3 is TGTGCCTGGGGGGACATCGAAGAGACCCAGTTCTTC.

The chain combines TRBV7-2 with TRBJ1-2, with 8 bases that match TRBD1. The CDR3 loop spans 13 amino acids. CDR1 is SGHTA and CDR2 is FQGNSA in the germline V gene. J was trimmed by 7 bases and V by 1 base; bases with no gene match: 2. CDR3 sequence reads: CASSLEQGAGYTF. CDR3 bases: TGTGCCAGCAGCTTAGAGCAGGGGGCTGGCTACACCTTC.

This clonotype was detected ten times or more. The chain employs TRBV12-3 or TRBV12-4 and TRBJ2-3, with D tentatively TRBD1 or TRBD2 (7 bases each). Deletions cut 4 bases from V and 4 bases from J, with 12 bases between. The CDR3 consists of 14 residues. For the CDR3, the DNA is TGTGCCAGCAGTTCAGGGGGGGCAGCAGATACGCAGTATTTT. Its translation is CASSSGGAADTQYF.

About this clonotype itself: It may be a read error: a sequence one base away is much more abundant. As DNA, the CDR3 is TGTGCCAGCAGTTTAGAGAGTAGCGGGGGGACCTCTGAGCAGTTCTTC. It specifies CASSLESSGGTSEQFF. The J gene is TRBJ2-1, the V gene TRBV12-3 or TRBV12-4; 10 bases line up with TRBD2. Unmatched junction bases numbered 9, after V lost 1 base and J lost 9 bases. This CDR3 is built from 16 residues.

This CDR3 reads CSARNDRAYGYTF. The DNA of the CDR3 is TGCAGTGCTAGAAACGACAGGGCCTATGGCTACACCTTC. This rearrangement joins TRBV20-1 to TRBJ1-2; 7 nucleotides align to TRBD1. The V gene end was trimmed by 2 bases and the J gene end by 4 bases; junction bases not matched to a gene: 4. The CDR3 sequence is 13 residues long. The germline gives CDR1 DFQATT, CDR2 SNEGSKA (reference sequence).

The chain joins TRBV18 to TRBJ1-5; D possibly corresponds to TRBD1 (6 bases). CDR1 KGHSH and CDR2 LQKENI come from the germline V gene. The CDR3 is 15 amino acids. V lost 2 bases, J lost 4 bases, and 12 bases lay in between. CDR3 region: CASSPTADRNQPQHF. CDR3 nucleotide sequence: TGTGCCAGCTCACCAACTGCGGACAGAAATCAGCCCCAGCATTTT.

This clonotype was counted at least ten times. The chain joins TRBV7-2 to TRBJ1-2; 10 bases fit TRBD1. CDR1 and CDR2 (germline): SGHTA, FQGNSA. V shed 6 bases, J shed 8 bases, and the junction held 6 bases outside the gene matches. This CDR3 contains 13 residues. CDR3 coding DNA: TGTGCCAGCAGGACCGGGACAGGGGACGGCTACACCTTC. Its translation is CASRTGTGDGYTF.

This clonotype has a count of ten or more. DNA for the CDR3: TGCGCCAGCAGCTCCGGGATTAAGGTCCCAGAGACCCAGTACTTC. Encoded protein: CASSSGIKVPETQYF. The V call is TRBV5-1, the J call TRBJ2-5; D may be TRBD2 (5 bases). The CDR3 sequence is 15 residues long. V was cut by 3 bases and J by 4 bases, with 16 bases left in between. Germline CDR1 SGHRS, CDR2 YFSETQ.

The gene calls are TRBV6-1 and TRBJ2-3; 9 nucleotides align to TRBD2. The CDR3 is made up of 16 amino acids. CDR1 and CDR2 (germline): MNHNS, SASEGT. Losses at the gene ends were 2 bases for V and 2 bases for J; bases not matched to a gene: 5. The CDR3 sequence is CASSEIAGGHTDTQYF. CDR3 coding DNA: TGTGCCAGCAGTGAAATTGCGGGGGGGCACACAGATACGCAGTATTTT.

This clonotype was counted many times. The chain links TRBV6-2 or TRBV6-3 to TRBJ1-2; 9 bases line up with TRBD1. V lost 5 bases and J lost 8; bases outside the gene matches: 21. The germline V gene encodes CDR1 MNHEY and CDR2 SVGEGT. This CDR3 region has 18 residues. The CDR3 is CASSPLTGTGTFWGGYTF. DNA for the CDR3: TGTGCCAGCAGTCCCCTAACCGGGACAGGGACGTTCTGGGGAGGCTACACCTTC.

For this clonotype: This may stem from a read error, because a much larger clone lies one nucleotide away. The V gene is TRBV20-1, the J gene TRBJ2-7; TRBD1 matches 7 bases. CDR1 DFQATT and CDR2 SNEGSKA come from the germline V gene (reference sequence). V trimming: 3 bases; J trimming: 7 bases; junction bases outside the gene matches: 12. The CDR3 consists of 14 residues. CDR3 nucleotide sequence: TGCAGTGCTAGTAGGGGACAGCTTAACAATGAGCAGTACTTC. Protein sequence: CSASRGQLNNEQYF.

This clonotype came up a few times. A much more abundant neighbour one base away suggests this may be a read error. The genes are TRBV6-2 or TRBV6-3 and TRBJ2-5; D may be TRBD2 (6 bases). The V gene lost 4 bases and the J gene lost 11 bases, with 20 bases spanning the gap. The CDR3 sequence is 14 residues long. Per germline, CDR1 MNHEY and CDR2 SVGEGT. The DNA of the CDR3 is TGTGCCAGCAGTTTTAGCGGAGATTACAATGAGCAGTACTTC. It specifies CASSFSGDYNEQYF.

This clonotype was counted many times. V usage is TRBV4-3 and J usage is TRBJ1-2; 9 bases fit TRBD1. CDR3 length: 15 residues. Looked up from germline, CDR1 is LGHNA and CDR2 is YSLEER. J lost 4 bases, V lost 0 bases, and 3 bases had no gene match. DNA of the CDR3: TGCGCCAGCAGCCAAGAGCTACAGGGGGCCTATGGCTACACCTTC. It is translated as CASSQELQGAYGYTF.

This clonotype was found a few times. The chain recombines TRBV6-1 with TRBJ1-6; D call uncertain. Germline CDR1 is MNHNS and CDR2 is SASEGT. V dropped 6 bases and J dropped 2 bases, with 20 bases sitting between them. There are 18 residues in the CDR3. The CDR3: CASSPAASNRAYNSPLHF. The CDR3, as DNA: TGTGCCAGCAGCCCCGCGGCATCTAATCGCGCCTATAATTCACCCCTCCACTTT.

The V gene is TRBV12-3 or TRBV12-4, the J gene TRBJ2-3, with D possibly being TRBD1 or TRBD2 (5 bases each). Trimming removed 6 bases from V and 5 bases from J, with 12 bases in between. The CDR3 covers 13 residues. As DNA, the CDR3 is TGTGCCAGCAGGGGAGTGGGGGTAGATACGCAGTATTTT. Its protein product is CASRGVGVDTQYF.

This clonotype was seen a handful of times. The chain couples TRBV28 to TRBJ1-4, with D perhaps TRBD1 (5 bases). The CDR3 spans 15 residues. CDR1 MDHEN and CDR2 SYDVKM come from the germline V gene. Between the trimmed V and J ends, which lost 6 bases and 0 bases, there was a span of 11 bases. The CDR3 bases are TGTGCCAGCAGCGGGACGGACGCAACTAATGAAAAACTGTTTTTT. Translated, it gives CASSGTDATNEKLFF.

The table lists this clonotype with a few counts. The chain joins TRBV6-2 or TRBV6-3 to TRBJ1-6; D remains ambiguous. Germline values: CDR1 MNHEY, CDR2 SVGEGT. The CDR3 length is 17 residues. V was clipped by 0 bases and J by 7 bases, with 16 bases between them. Written as DNA, the CDR3 is TGTGCCAGCAGTTACTCGAGTAAGAACACCCTGAATTCACCCCTCCACTTT. Encoded protein: CASSYSSKNTLNSPLHF.

This clonotype was observed many times. This sequence joins TRBV28 and TRBJ1-2, with D possibly TRBD1 on 6 matching bases. The CDR3 length is 14 residues. V lost 8 bases to trimming and J lost 0 bases, with 13 bases between them. Germline V gene data show CDR1 as MDHEN and CDR2 as SYDVKM. CDR3 DNA sequence: TGTGCCAGCGCAACCGGGACACCTAACTATGGCTACACCTTC. Its translation: CASATGTPNYGYTF.

This clonotype has more than one count but fewer than ten. V gene TRBV28 combines with J gene TRBJ1-2; 9 bases match TRBD1. J gave up 4 bases and V 4 bases, and 1 base lay outside the gene matches. CDR1 and CDR2 from the germline V gene are MDHEN and SYDVKM. The CDR3 runs to 13 residues. The CDR3 coding sequence is TGTGCCAGCAGTTACAGGGGGCTCTATGGCTACACCTTC. Translation gives CASSYRGLYGYTF.

This clonotype was seen a few times. The chain recombines TRBV2 with TRBJ1-2, with 8 bases lining up with TRBD1. The germline gives CDR1 SNHLY, CDR2 FYNNEI. The CDR3 extends over 13 amino acids. Trimming cost V 4 bases and J 8 bases; bases outside gene matches: 6. CDR3 sequence: CASSVSGGRGYTF. The CDR3 nucleotides read TGTGCCAGCAGTGTATCAGGGGGCAGAGGCTACACCTTC.

This clonotype has at least ten counts. This rearrangement joins TRBV7-2 to TRBJ2-1; a possible D gene is TRBD2 (7 bases). This CDR3 has 15 amino acids. Trimming removed 6 bases at V and 7 bases at J, with 19 bases between. Germline V lookup: CDR1 SGHTA, CDR2 FQGNSA. CDR3 DNA: TGTGCCAGCAGTTCAGGACTAGGGAGGGGGAATGAGCAGTTCTTC. Protein product: CASSSGLGRGNEQFF.